The TCR beta chain described here comes from a study of T and B cells in COVID-19 patients. This clonotype is classed as medium-sized. BIOMED2 TRB-A/B primer pools were used in multiplex TRB PCR. From the multiplex PCR reads, TCRdb called clonotypes with MiXCR, one entry per CDR3 protein. The data contain 5,500 to 8,000 distinct CDR3 sequences, around 21% of them singletons. Blood genomic DNA input for TRB amplification was 250-500 ng. The CDR3 spans 15 residues. Germline CDR1 is LNHDA and CDR2 is SQIVND (reference sequence). The V and J ends lost 4 bases and 2 bases, in that order; junction bases with no gene match: 7.

Sample: blood. The chain joins TRBV19 to TRBJ1-2, with TRBD1 identical over 7 bases. The receptor comes from a human donor who had recovered from COVID-19. CDR3 loop: CASSTNRGVNYGYTF. The CDR3 DNA follows: TGTGCCAGTAGTACGAACAGGGGCGTCAACTATGGCTACACCTTC.